This T cell receptor beta chain was identified during a study of T-cell memory formation after mild COVID-19. Regarding the study as a whole: CD4+ bias marked clones expanding day 15 to 37, unlike balanced contracting clones.

The germline V and J ends were trimmed by 7 bases and 4 bases, with 11 bases remaining between them. The CDR3 is 13 residues long. About this clonotype: Its antigen is as yet unknown.

A single record per CDR3 protein comes from TCRdb applying MiXCR to the 5' RACE reads. Of roughly 200,000 distinct CDR3 sequences listed, 15% to 20% were seen once; the top ten hold roughly 1.9%. The material sequenced was PBMCs or a T cell subset sorted from them (not recorded which). The sequence was obtained from an adult woman who had mild COVID-19 (a few samples of this study predate the infection). Cell type and time point are not known. The chain employs TRBV12-3 or TRBV12-4 and TRBJ2-1; TRBD1 is a possible D gene (6 bases). As DNA, the CDR3 is TGTGCCAGCAAACCGGGACAATACAATGAGCAGTTCTTC. Protein product: CASKPGQYNEQFF.